The 18 T cell receptor beta chains listed next were all sequenced from one sample in a study of T-cell memory formation after mild COVID-19. TCRdb used MiXCR to reprocess the 5' RACE reads, holding one entry per CDR3 protein. The sample carries 65,000 to 95,000 distinct CDR3 sequences, roughly 13% recorded once. The sequenced material came from PBMCs or a T cell subset sorted from them (not recorded which). The receptor source for this set is a man aged 18 to 35 who had mild COVID-19 (a few samples of this study predate the infection). Cell type and time point are not known.

The CDR3, as DNA: TGTGCCAGCAGTAGAATACAGGGTTGGGCCGGGGAGCTGTTTTTT. Amino acids: CASSRIQGWAGELFF. The chain employs TRBV27 and TRBJ2-2; D perhaps matches TRBD1 (6 bases). The germline V gene has CDR1 MNHEY and CDR2 SMNVEV (reference sequence). The CDR3 spans 15 residues. Trimming cost V 5 bases and J 6 bases, with 16 bases left between them.

This chain links TRBV7-2 with TRBJ1-2, with TRBD1 identical over 8 bases. This CDR3 has 15 residues. The germline CDR1 and CDR2 sequences are SGHTA and FQGNSA. With 5 bases clipped from V and 5 bases from J, the junction kept 10 bases outside the gene matches. The CDR3 here is CASSLRSGGGYGYTF. The DNA of the CDR3 is TGTGCCAGCAGCCTCCGATCAGGGGGCGGTTATGGCTACACCTTC.

This chain links TRBV6-1 with TRBJ1-5; D ambiguous. There are 11 residues in the CDR3. V was pared by 3 bases and J by 4 bases, with 1 base between. Germline-derived CDR1 and CDR2 are MNHNS and SASEGT. The CDR3 protein is CASSDNQPQHF. For the CDR3, the DNA is TGTGCCAGCAGTGATAATCAGCCCCAGCATTTT.

The V gene is TRBV24-1, the J gene TRBJ1-5; the D gene is possibly TRBD1 (5 bases). The CDR3 extends over 13 amino acids. V was shortened by 5 bases and J by 7 bases, with 11 bases between the two germline ends. The germline gives CDR1 KGHDR, CDR2 SFDVKD. The CDR3 loop is CATSVGGGQPQHF. The CDR3 DNA follows: TGTGCCACCAGTGTTGGGGGAGGCCAGCCCCAGCATTTT.

The chain joins TRBV7-9 to TRBJ1-6; 9 bases are shared with TRBD1. The CDR3 contains 15 residues. Unmatched junction bases numbered 6, after V lost 5 bases and J lost 7 bases. CDR1 is SEHNR and CDR2 is FQNEAQ in the germline V gene (reference sequence). CDR3 in amino acids: CASSPTGGLNSPLHF. In DNA, the CDR3 is TGTGCCAGCAGCCCAACAGGGGGCCTAAATTCACCCCTCCACTTT.

This clonotype was seen a handful of times. The chain links TRBV6-2 or TRBV6-3 to TRBJ2-1; 7 positions match TRBD2. This CDR3 spans 10 amino acids. The V gene end was trimmed by 8 bases and the J gene end by 10 bases; junction bases not matched to a gene: 2. From germline, CDR1 is MNHEY and CDR2 SVGEGT. CDR3 sequence (DNA): TGTGCCAGCCGGGACTACGAGCAGTTCTTC. Translated: CASRDYEQFF.

This clonotype was seen more than once but under ten times. The rearrangement joins TRBV10-3 to TRBJ1-2; a weak D match, TRBD1 (6 bases). This CDR3 has 16 amino acids. Germline V gene data show CDR1 as ENHRY and CDR2 as SYGVKD. The V end lost 0 bases, the J end lost 3 bases, and 14 bases lay between the germline ends. The CDR3 DNA sequence: TGTGCCATCAGTGAGTCGTTGGGGGGCAGGGACTATGGCTACACCTTC. Translated, it gives CAISESLGGRDYGYTF.

This clonotype was found a few times. V usage is TRBV5-5 and J usage is TRBJ1-4; D may be TRBD1 (6 bases). Germline values: CDR1 SGHKS, CDR2 YYEKEE (reference sequence). V was pared by 0 bases and J by 0 bases, with 18 bases between. This CDR3 is 19 amino acids long. The CDR3 DNA reads TGTGCCAGCAGCTTGGCCCGGGAGGGGGTCGGCTCAACTAATGAAAAACTGTTTTTT. Encoded protein: CASSLAREGVGSTNEKLFF.

The sample holds a few counts of this clonotype. The V call is TRBV5-5, the J call TRBJ2-3; no clear D gene. Germline V gene lookup returns CDR1 SGHKS and CDR2 YYEKEE (reference sequence). V was cut by 4 bases and J by 6 bases, with 15 bases left in between. CDR3 length: 14 amino acids. CDR3 protein: CASSVASMGDTQYF. The CDR3 nucleotides read TGTGCCAGCAGCGTAGCCTCAATGGGGGATACGCAGTATTTT.

The chain employs TRBV6-5 and TRBJ2-6, with 7 bases fitting TRBD1. After removal of 2 bases from V and 0 bases from J, the junction contained 7 bases not matched to a gene. The CDR3 has 18 residues. Germline V gene data show CDR1 as MNHEY and CDR2 as SVGAGI. The CDR3 sequence: CASSYGPGGDSGANVLTF. For the CDR3, the DNA is TGTGCCAGCAGTTACGGGCCAGGGGGAGACTCTGGGGCCAACGTCCTGACTTTC.

The rearrangement joins TRBV7-9 to TRBJ1-1, with D possibly matching TRBD1 (5 bases). There are 13 residues in the CDR3. Trimming took off 5 bases at V and 4 bases at J, with 11 bases between the two ends. Germline V CDR1 and CDR2: SEHNR, FQNEAQ (reference sequence). The CDR3 region has the DNA TGTGCCAGCAGCCCGACAGATTCCACTGAAGCTTTCTTT. Amino acid sequence: CASSPTDSTEAFF. Full variable domain (remainder filled in from reference TRBV7-9 and TRBJ1-1): DTGVSQNPRHKITKRGQNVTFRCDPISEHNRLYWYRQTLGQGPEFLTYFQNEAQLEKSRLLSDRFSAERPKGSFSTLEIQRTEQGDSAMYLCASSPTDSTEAFFGQGTRLTVV.

This clonotype was picked up a small number of times. This chain connects TRBV5-1 to TRBJ2-7, with 7 positions matching TRBD2. After removal of 1 base from V and 5 bases from J, the junction contained 3 bases not matched to a gene. The CDR3 extends over 13 amino acids. The germline V gene encodes CDR1 SGHRS and CDR2 YFSETQ. DNA of the CDR3: TGCGCCAGCAGCTTGCGCGGGAGCGACGAGCAGTACTTC. Translating it yields CASSLRGSDEQYF.

This clonotype was seen a few times. The chain uses TRBV18 and TRBJ2-2; tentatively, D is TRBD1 (5 bases). This CDR3 has 14 residues. The germline gives CDR1 KGHSH, CDR2 LQKENI. The ends were cut back, 2 bases at V and 4 bases at J, with 8 bases in the middle. The CDR3 loop is CASSPGALTGELFF. DNA of the CDR3: TGTGCCAGCTCACCAGGGGCGCTCACCGGGGAGCTGTTTTTT.

The rearrangement links TRBV2 to TRBJ2-3, with D uncertain. This CDR3 region has 16 residues. With 7 bases removed from V and 1 base from J, the gap between germline ends came to 18 bases. Germline CDR1 SNHLY, CDR2 FYNNEI. The CDR3 sequence: CASNPWVASRTDTQYF. The CDR3 DNA sequence: TGTGCCAGCAACCCCTGGGTGGCGTCCCGCACAGATACGCAGTATTTT.

This clonotype was observed at least ten times. The chain uses TRBV6-5 and TRBJ2-1; 9 bases are a match to TRBD1. This CDR3 spans 16 amino acids. With 4 bases clipped from V and 9 bases from J, the junction kept 13 bases outside the gene matches. Looked up from germline, CDR1 is MNHEY and CDR2 is SVGAGI. CDR3 residues: CASSSPGTGKEGEQFF. The CDR3 DNA reads TGTGCCAGCAGTTCACCCGGGACAGGGAAGGAGGGTGAGCAGTTCTTC.

J is TRBJ1-2 and V is TRBV4-1; D may be TRBD1 (6 bases). The length of the CDR3 is 16 residues. The V end lost 0 bases, the J end lost 0 bases, and 11 bases lay between the germline ends. Germline V gene data show CDR1 as MGHRA and CDR2 as YSYEKL. The CDR3 reads CASSQERTVANYGYTF. In nucleotides, the CDR3 is TGCGCCAGCAGCCAAGAAAGGACAGTAGCTAACTATGGCTACACCTTC.

In this sample, this clonotype turned up many times. In nucleotides, the CDR3 is TGTGCCAGCAGTGAAGGGACAGGGGGCGCAGATACGCAGTATTTT. Translated: CASSEGTGGADTQYF. V usage is TRBV6-1 and J usage is TRBJ2-3; 11 bases map to TRBD1. Per the germline V gene, CDR1 is MNHNS and CDR2 is SASEGT. This CDR3 has 15 residues. J lost 4 bases, V lost 1 base, and 1 base had no gene match.

This chain connects TRBV5-5 to TRBJ2-7, with unresolved D. The CDR3 spans 16 residues. Germline CDR1 reads SGHKS; CDR2 reads YYEKEE (reference sequence). Trimming removed 4 bases at V and 3 bases at J, with 20 bases between. The CDR3 is CASSTGRHTYVYEQYF. The CDR3, as DNA: TGTGCCAGCAGCACCGGAAGACATACTTACGTCTACGAGCAGTACTTC.